This T cell receptor beta chain was recorded in a study of OX40 agonist ivuxolimab in advanced cancers. Background for the entire study: The costimulatory receptor OX40 (CD134) was targeted by ivuxolimab, a fully human IgG2 agonistic monoclonal antibody. Partial responses occurred in three dose-escalation patients, of whom one had hepatocellular carcinoma and two had cutaneous melanoma. Intravenous ivuxolimab was administered to patients every 2 weeks at six dose levels: 0.01, 0.1, 0.3, 1.5, 3 and 10 mg/kg. Of the roughly 52 dose-escalation patients, hepatocellular carcinoma was present in about 20, melanoma in approximately 15, renal cell carcinoma in 9 and head and neck cancer in 9. Peripheral TCRbeta sequencing aimed to test whether ivuxolimab altered TCR sequence diversity and caused clonal T-cell expansion. Patients were allowed to have had prior anti-PD-1, anti-PD-L1 or anti-CTLA-4 therapy, and around 37% of the dose-escalation patients had previously received checkpoint inhibitors. The dose-escalation cohort was about 87% male with a mean age of about 54 years, ranging from roughly 23 to 80. The paper reports the monotherapy dose-escalation portion (N of about 50 patients) of the phase I ivuxolimab trial.

Patients with a history of autoimmune disease or receiving systemic immunosuppression were excluded from the trial. Peripheral blood for TCR sequencing was collected from all dose cohorts at baseline, on cycle 4 day 1, and on cycle 7 day 1. Samples came from an open-label, multicenter, first-in-human phase I dose-escalation trial of ivuxolimab. Adults with locally advanced or metastatic head and neck squamous cell, hepatocellular, melanoma or renal cell carcinoma were enrolled in the trial. Before TCR sequencing, CD4+ T cells and CD8+ T cells were sorted from peripheral blood as separate populations. Genomic DNA was extracted from sorted cells for sequencing of the TCRbeta CDR3 region. The immunoSEQ Assay was used to sequence the TCRbeta CDR3 regions. The table was pulled from immuneACCESS by TCRdb, which kept in-frame rearrangements only. Such tables lose some clones; where checked, under half of the loss comes from unresolved V genes, and the rest has no known cause. The sample table lists about 74,000 clones, almost 85% of them with a count of one. The ten largest make up around 2.1% of the sample.

The study at large found these results: Partial responders in the 0.1-3.0 mg/kg groups had among the lowest normalized peripheral clonal expansion, especially among CD8+ T cells. Antigen specificity was not determined for the clonally expanded peripheral T cells. At doses from 0.1 to 3.0 mg/kg, clonal expansion was seen in both CD4+ and CD8+ blood T cells between baseline and week 6. Low levels of normalized T-cell clonal expansion were also seen in some patients who did not respond. After ivuxolimab, CD8+ T cells had more expanded clones than CD4+ T cells on average.

Via the germline V gene, CDR1 is SGHRS and CDR2 YFSETQ. Measured from the cysteine to the phenylalanine, the CDR3 is 16 residues long. The read is trimmed to its CDR3 DNA, 48 bases read in frame from base 1. Trimming costs V 4 bases and J 3 bases, and their ends lie 16 bases apart. This clone was seen a handful of times. The antigen this receptor binds is unknown. Per-base qualities were not stored, and no clone one base away is much larger. The V and J segments used are TRBV5-1 and TRBJ1-4; a tentative D match to TRBD1 spans 5 bases. This sample comprised CD4+ or CD8+ T cells sorted from blood, obtained in a trial of the OX40 agonist ivuxolimab. This TCR was sampled from an adult with an advanced solid tumor such as melanoma, head and neck, liver or kidney cancer. The CDR3 reads as follows: CASSPRPGSANEKLFF. The DNA sequence is given as TGCGCCAGCAGCCCCCGACCAGGGTCAGCTAATGAAAAACTGTTTTTT.